A single T cell receptor (beta chain) is shown here with its context. Its antigen is currently unknown. CDR3 length equals 15 residues. V was pared by 1 base and J by 3 bases, with 11 bases between. Looked up from germline, CDR1 is MGHRA and CDR2 is YSYEKL. This sample stems from a study of T cells in Graves' hyperthyroidism and ophthalmopathy. About the research overall: Peripheral blood specimens were obtained at initial diagnosis, prior to any treatment.

General observations from the study: For ophthalmopathy, model prediction preceded onset by a median roughly 6.5 months. The majority of expanded thyroid clonotypes above 0.001 also appeared in blood.

RNA transcripts were the template for amplifying TCR beta CDR3 regions. Researchers ran a first-round RT-PCR on the TCR CDR3 using the HTBI primer set. TCRdb independently ran MiXCR on the multiplex PCR reads; one entry per CDR3 protein. The table records roughly 580,000 distinct CDR3 sequences, more than 11% of them present only once. This TCR derives from a woman aged 25 to 39 with Graves' hyperthyroidism that later progressed to Graves' ophthalmopathy. Sequencing input: blood. The chain joins TRBV4-1 to TRBJ2-3; D unresolved. Here the CDR3 reads CASSQVGTKTDTQYF. The DNA for the CDR3 is TGCGCCAGCAGCCAAGTGGGCACAAAGACAGATACGCAGTATTTT.